The clone carrying this TCR beta chain was counted a single time. Its antigen is not identified. The authors' processing: The authors used CDR3 differences across clinicopathological groups to build a distant-metastasis classifier for papillary thyroid cancer. With MiXCR, TCRdb called clones anew from the PCR reads. None of the V and J calls come from the authors' own analysis; TCRdb made them. This table has 13,000 or so clones, 23% appearing once. Germline lookup yields CDR1 GTSNPN and CDR2 SVGIG (reference sequence). V was clipped by 0 bases and J by 3 bases, with 6 bases between them. This CDR3 spans 12 amino acids. There were no patients who had received any treatment before thyroid surgery. These data are taken from a study of metastatic and nonmetastatic thyroid tumors. Study in general: It was across blood and tumor or nodule tissue from malignant and benign thyroid patients that repertoires were compared. The study's findings and limits: As reported, TCR beta diversity in blood and tumor was significantly higher in malignant thyroid tumors than in benign nodules.

The sequencing sample was made of adjacent normal tissue. The rearrangement joins TRBV30 to TRBJ2-7; a weak D match, TRBD1 (5 bases). This clonotype originated in a female donor with papillary thyroid cancer or a benign thyroid nodule (not recorded which). Some clones in this sample may be carry-over from other donors' samples. CDR3 sequence (DNA): TGTGCCTGGAGTGTAAGGGGCTACGAGCAGTACTTC. Translated: CAWSVRGYEQYF.